The T cell receptor (beta chain) described here comes from a study of blood T cell repertoires in COVID-19. As for the study in general: Acute and convalescent COVID-19 samples came from the United States, Italy and Spain.

Participant ages covered about 18 to 90 years across 24 US areas. Self-reported history from a screening survey and questionnaire set each donor's cohort. As originally analysed: Amplifying reference gene primers gave estimates of nucleated cell counts. The repertoire was sequenced with immunoSEQ multiplex PCR; TCRdb's copy has only in-frame clones and lacks some. The V and J calls and clone size were taken over from that table, and D and trimming were inferred from the DNA. The sample contains about 320,000 clones, 75% to 90% of which appear only once. The CDR3 loop spans 14 amino acids. Trimming at V came to 5 bases and at J to 6 bases, leaving 6 bases not matched to a gene. Germline V lookup: CDR1 SGHTA, CDR2 FQGTGA.

This clonotype originated in a man aged 25 to 40 who had recovered from COVID-19. Sequences were obtained from PBMCs or T cells enriched from blood (not recorded which). This chain uses TRBV7-3 with TRBJ2-1, with 8 bases identical to TRBD1. The CDR3 region has the DNA TGTGCCAGCAGCCCAAGGACAGGGAGCAATGAGCAGTTCTTC. This gives the protein CASSPRTGSNEQFF. Drawing the rest from reference TRBV7-3 and TRBJ2-1, the complete variable domain is GAGVSQTPSNKVTEKGKYVELRCDPISGHTALYWYRQSLGQGPEFLIYFQGTGAADDSGLPNDRFFAVRPEGSVSTLKIQRTERGDSAVYLCASSPRTGSNEQFFGPGTRLTVL.